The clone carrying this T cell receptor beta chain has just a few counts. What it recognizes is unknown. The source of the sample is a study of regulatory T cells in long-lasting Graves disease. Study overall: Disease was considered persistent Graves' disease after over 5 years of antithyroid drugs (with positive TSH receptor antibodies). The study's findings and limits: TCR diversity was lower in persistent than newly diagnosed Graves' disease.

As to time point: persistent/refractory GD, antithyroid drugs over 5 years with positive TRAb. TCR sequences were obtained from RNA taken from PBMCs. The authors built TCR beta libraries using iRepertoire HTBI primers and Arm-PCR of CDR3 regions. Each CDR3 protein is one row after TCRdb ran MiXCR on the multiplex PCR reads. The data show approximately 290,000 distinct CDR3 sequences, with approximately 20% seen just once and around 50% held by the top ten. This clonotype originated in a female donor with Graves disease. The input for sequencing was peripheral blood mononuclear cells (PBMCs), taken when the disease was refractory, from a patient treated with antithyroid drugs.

The CDR3 sequence is CASSEGGGLAGGETQYF. The DNA of the CDR3 is TGTGCCAGCAGTGAAGGTGGGGGACTAGCGGGAGGAGAGACCCAGTACTTC. The V gene is TRBV25-1, the J gene TRBJ2-5; 15 positions match TRBD2. The CDR3 has 17 residues. The V and J ends lost 2 bases and 4 bases, in that order; junction bases with no gene match: 5. CDR1 is MGHDK, CDR2 SYGVNS, per germline. The variable domain in full, completed from reference TRBV25-1 and TRBJ2-5, reads EADIYQTPRYLVIGTGKKITLECSQTMGHDKMYWYQQDPGMELHLIHYSYGVNSTEKGDLSSESTVSRIRTEHFPLTLESARPSHTSQYLCASSEGGGLAGGETQYFGPGTRLLVL.